Listed below are T cell receptor beta chains from one sample, sequenced in a study of T cells in Graves' hyperthyroidism and ophthalmopathy. TCRdb recomputed calls from the multiplex PCR reads with MiXCR, one row per CDR3 protein. The repertoire has about 350,000 distinct CDR3 sequences, about a sixth of them found once; the top ten carry 30% to 35%. Sample: blood. Receptor source: a woman in her thirties with Graves' hyperthyroidism that later progressed to Graves' ophthalmopathy. The CDR3 runs from the conserved cysteine through the conserved F or W. The D gene is left open where the match is weak. Some rows mark clone size as missing; the rest say once, few, many or name a class of expanded clone.

v_call: TRBV10-3; d_call: TRBD1; clone_size: many; j_call: TRBJ1-5; cdr3_aa: CAISADRGRRQPQHF; cdr3_nt: TGTGCCATCAGCGCCGACAGGGGACGGCGACAGCCCCAGCATTTT
v_call: TRBV7-9; d_call: .; clone_size: .; j_call: TRBJ2-1; cdr3_aa: CASSSLNLYNEQFF; cdr3_nt: TGTGCCAGCAGCTCGCTTAACTTGTACAATGAGCAGTTCTTC
v_call: TRBV12-3/TRBV12-4; d_call: .; clone_size: many; j_call: TRBJ1-3; cdr3_aa: CASRAQGYHNTIYF; cdr3_nt: TGTGCCAGCAGGGCACAGGGATATCACAACACCATATATTTT
v_call: TRBV20-1; d_call: TRBD1; clone_size: .; j_call: TRBJ1-4; cdr3_aa: CSARGGTGGEKLFF; cdr3_nt: TGCAGTGCTAGAGGCGGGACAGGGGGTGAAAAACTGTTTTTT
v_call: TRBV30; d_call: .; clone_size: many; j_call: TRBJ2-2; cdr3_aa: CAWSWGQNTGELFF; cdr3_nt: TGTGCCTGGTCGTGGGGACAGAACACCGGGGAGCTGTTTTTT
v_call: TRBV6-2/TRBV6-3; d_call: .; clone_size: many; j_call: TRBJ1-2; cdr3_aa: CASSYSLDRPNEGYTF; cdr3_nt: TGTGCCAGCAGTTACTCGCTCGATCGACCGAATGAGGGCTACACCTTC
v_call: TRBV6-1; d_call: TRBD2; clone_size: .; j_call: TRBJ2-5; cdr3_aa: CASSDSLLLAGDKETQYF; cdr3_nt: TGTGCCAGCAGTGATTCCCTGCTTTTGGCGGGGGATAAAGAGACCCAGTACTTC
v_call: TRBV11-2; d_call: TRBD1; clone_size: once; j_call: TRBJ2-2; cdr3_aa: CASSLDGQGGGELFF; cdr3_nt: TGTGCCAGCAGCTTGGATGGACAGGGAGGCGGGGAGCTGTTTTTT
v_call: TRBV19; d_call: .; clone_size: few; j_call: TRBJ2-2; cdr3_aa: CASSRGSGELFF; cdr3_nt: TGTGCCAGCAGTAGAGGGTCCGGGGAGCTGTTTTTT
v_call: TRBV12-3/TRBV12-4; d_call: TRBD1; clone_size: .; j_call: TRBJ1-2; cdr3_aa: CASSPSPGTAGWYYGYTF; cdr3_nt: TGTGCCAGCAGTCCCTCTCCAGGGACAGCAGGATGGTACTATGGCTACACCTTC
v_call: TRBV5-1; d_call: TRBD2; clone_size: .; j_call: TRBJ2-2; cdr3_aa: CASSLRLADKSNTGELFF; cdr3_nt: TGCGCCAGCAGCTTAAGACTAGCCGATAAATCGAACACCGGGGAGCTGTTTTTT
v_call: TRBV28; d_call: .; clone_size: many; j_call: TRBJ2-6; cdr3_aa: CASSSRDGTFNVLTF; cdr3_nt: TGTGCCAGCAGCAGTAGGGACGGGACATTCAACGTCCTGACTTTC
v_call: TRBV20-1; d_call: TRBD1; clone_size: .; j_call: TRBJ1-2; cdr3_aa: CSAAGQGAQDYGYTF; cdr3_nt: TGCAGTGCCGCGGGGCAGGGGGCGCAGGACTATGGCTACACCTTC
v_call: TRBV5-1; d_call: .; clone_size: many; j_call: TRBJ1-6; cdr3_aa: CASSLAPSDYNSPLHF; cdr3_nt: TGCGCCAGCAGCTTGGCCCCGTCCGACTATAATTCACCCCTCCACTTT
v_call: TRBV19; d_call: .; clone_size: many; j_call: TRBJ1-3; cdr3_aa: CASSIVASGNTIYF; cdr3_nt: TGTGCCAGTAGTATTGTCGCTAGTGGAAACACCATATATTTT
v_call: TRBV10-3; d_call: .; clone_size: .; j_call: TRBJ1-1; cdr3_aa: CAVEGGGTEAFF; cdr3_nt: TGTGCCGTTGAGGGGGGAGGCACTGAAGCTTTCTTT
v_call: TRBV20-1; d_call: .; clone_size: many; j_call: TRBJ2-7; cdr3_aa: CSARLSYEQYF; cdr3_nt: TGCAGTGCTAGACTTAGCTACGAGCAGTACTTC
v_call: TRBV14; d_call: .; clone_size: .; j_call: TRBJ2-7; cdr3_aa: CASSQEGSNEQYF; cdr3_nt: TGTGCCAGCAGCCAAGAGGGATCAAACGAGCAGTACTTC
v_call: TRBV7-8; d_call: .; clone_size: .; j_call: TRBJ2-3; cdr3_aa: CASSLAWSTDTQYF; cdr3_nt: TGTGCCAGCAGCTTAGCTTGGAGCACAGATACGCAGTATTTT
v_call: TRBV10-3; d_call: .; clone_size: many; j_call: TRBJ2-2; cdr3_aa: CASGGVETGELFF; cdr3_nt: TGTGCCAGCGGCGGGGTCGAGACCGGGGAGCTGTTTTTT
v_call: TRBV10-3; d_call: TRBD1; clone_size: many; j_call: TRBJ1-5; cdr3_aa: CAISRDRGRGQPQHF; cdr3_nt: TGTGCCATCAGCCGGGACAGGGGGCGCGGCCAGCCCCAGCATTTT
v_call: TRBV27; d_call: TRBD2; clone_size: many; j_call: TRBJ2-1; cdr3_aa: CASRRTSGGTYNEQFF; cdr3_nt: TGTGCCAGCAGGCGGACTAGCGGGGGGACTTACAATGAGCAGTTCTTC
v_call: TRBV12-3/TRBV12-4; d_call: .; clone_size: many; j_call: TRBJ2-5; cdr3_aa: CASSFGLETQYF; cdr3_nt: TGTGCCAGCAGTTTTGGCCTGGAGACCCAGTACTTC
v_call: TRBV11-2; d_call: TRBD1; clone_size: many; j_call: TRBJ2-7; cdr3_aa: CASSLTGAVREQYF; cdr3_nt: TGTGCCAGCAGCCTGACAGGGGCTGTCCGGGAGCAGTACTTC
v_call: TRBV6-2/TRBV6-3; d_call: .; clone_size: .; j_call: TRBJ1-5; cdr3_aa: CASRTGSPQGRPFSNQPQHF; cdr3_nt: TGTGCCAGCAGAACAGGGTCCCCTCAGGGAAGACCTTTTAGCAATCAGCCCCAGCATTTT
v_call: TRBV11-2; d_call: TRBD1; clone_size: .; j_call: TRBJ1-2; cdr3_aa: CASSSLRGTGAAGYTF; cdr3_nt: TGTGCCAGCAGCTCCCTCCGAGGGACAGGGGCTGCTGGCTACACCTTC
v_call: TRBV24-1; d_call: .; clone_size: many; j_call: TRBJ2-2; cdr3_aa: CATSDSQRDTGELFF; cdr3_nt: TGTGCCACCAGTGATTCGCAGAGAGACACCGGGGAGCTGTTTTTT
v_call: TRBV7-2; d_call: TRBD1; clone_size: many; j_call: TRBJ1-6; cdr3_aa: CASSRDSVLDSSYNSPLHF; cdr3_nt: TGTGCCAGCAGCCGGGACAGCGTGCTTGATAGCTCCTATAATTCACCCCTCCACTTT
v_call: TRBV27; d_call: TRBD1; clone_size: many; j_call: TRBJ1-2; cdr3_aa: CASRPLQGSYGYTF; cdr3_nt: TGTGCCAGCAGACCCCTACAGGGGAGTTATGGCTACACCTTC
v_call: TRBV10-1; d_call: .; clone_size: many; j_call: TRBJ1-5; cdr3_aa: CASSKFAQCNQPQHF; cdr3_nt: TGCGCCAGCAGTAAATTCGCACAGTGCAATCAGCCCCAGCATTTT
v_call: TRBV28; d_call: .; clone_size: many; j_call: TRBJ1-2; cdr3_aa: CASSLEGEINYGYTF; cdr3_nt: TGTGCCAGCAGCCTGGAAGGGGAAATAAACTATGGCTACACCTTC
v_call: TRBV5-1; d_call: .; clone_size: few; j_call: TRBJ2-1; cdr3_aa: CASSSRGGKPYNEQFF; cdr3_nt: TGCGCCAGCAGTTCCCGGGGCGGGAAGCCCTACAATGAGCAGTTCTTC
v_call: TRBV20-1; d_call: TRBD2; clone_size: few; j_call: TRBJ2-7; cdr3_aa: CSARGTSGTGYEQYF; cdr3_nt: TGCAGTGCTAGAGGAACTAGCGGGACCGGCTACGAGCAGTACTTC
v_call: TRBV10-2; d_call: .; clone_size: few; j_call: TRBJ2-1; cdr3_aa: CASSDVAAGYNEQFF; cdr3_nt: TGCGCCAGCAGTGATGTAGCAGCCGGATACAATGAGCAGTTCTTC
v_call: TRBV20-1; d_call: TRBD2; clone_size: few; j_call: TRBJ2-1; cdr3_aa: CSARVFGLAVRGSYNEQFF; cdr3_nt: TGCAGTGCTAGAGTGTTTGGACTAGCGGTGCGCGGGTCCTACAATGAGCAGTTCTTC
v_call: TRBV7-8; d_call: .; clone_size: many; j_call: TRBJ1-6; cdr3_aa: CASSPKGGSSPLHF; cdr3_nt: TGTGCCAGCAGCCCCAAGGGAGGTAGTTCACCCCTCCACTTT
v_call: TRBV27; d_call: TRBD1; clone_size: many; j_call: TRBJ2-1; cdr3_aa: CASRILGQKNEQFF; cdr3_nt: TGTGCCAGCCGAATTCTGGGACAGAAGAATGAGCAGTTCTTC